These 27 T cell receptor beta chains were sequenced from one sample in a study of blood T cell repertoires in COVID-19. Only in-frame clones appear in the TCRdb table, and some are missing; sequencing was by immunoSEQ multiplex PCR. There are some 120,000 clones in the sample; over 80% occur only once, and about an eighth lies in the top ten. Sequences were obtained from peripheral blood. The receptors here all came from a man aged 60-69 years with acute or convalescent COVID-19.

This chain joins TRBV7-2 and TRBJ2-6; maybe TRBD2 (6 bases). The CDR3 runs 15 residues. V dropped 3 bases and J dropped 0 bases, with 6 bases sitting between them. Germline V gene lookup returns CDR1 SGHTA and CDR2 FQGNSA. The CDR3 loop reads CASSFGGSGANVLTF. In DNA, the CDR3 is TGTGCCAGCAGCTTCGGGGGCTCTGGGGCCAACGTCCTGACTTTC.

The chain joins TRBV5-4 to TRBJ1-2; 8 nucleotides align to TRBD1. The V segment lost 2 bases and the J segment 2 bases; nucleotides outside the gene matches: 2. This CDR3 is 14 amino acids long. Germline CDR1 reads SGHNT; CDR2 reads YYREEE (reference sequence). The CDR3 is CASSFRGPNYGYTF. In nucleotides, the CDR3 is TGTGCCAGCAGCTTCAGGGGGCCGAACTATGGCTACACCTTC.

V gene TRBV3-1 (or the pseudogene TRBV3-2) combines with J gene TRBJ2-1; TRBD2 matches at 13 bases. V dropped 2 bases and J dropped 7; count of bases not matched to a gene: 5. CDR1 is LGHDT and CDR2 is YNNKEL in the germline V gene (reference sequence). This CDR3 has 16 residues. As DNA, the CDR3 is TGTGCCAGCAGCCAACCCTGGACTAGCGGGGGTAATGAGCAGTTCTTC. Its protein product is CASSQPWTSGGNEQFF.

The rearrangement joins TRBV5-5 to TRBJ2-7; 8 positions match TRBD2. CDR1 and CDR2 (germline): SGHKS, YYEKEE (reference sequence). V gave up 6 bases and J gave up 0 bases; unmatched junction bases: 5. The CDR3 runs to 14 residues. The CDR3 here is CASTPLAASYEQYF. CDR3 nucleotide sequence: TGTGCCAGCACCCCACTAGCGGCCTCCTACGAGCAGTACTTC.

V gene TRBV2 combines with J gene TRBJ2-1; 9 bases align to TRBD2. V was clipped by 6 bases and J by 7 bases; unmatched bases: 7. Germline values: CDR1 SNHLY, CDR2 FYNNEI. CDR3 length equals 14 residues. For the CDR3, the DNA is TGTGCCAGCAGACTAGCGGGTATTTTGAATGAGCAGTTCTTC. Its translation: CASRLAGILNEQFF. Full variable domain (rest looked up from reference TRBV2 and TRBJ2-1): EPEVTQTPSHQVTQMGQEVILRCVPISNHLYFYWYRQILGQKVEFLVSFYNNEISEKSEIFDDQFSVERPDGSNFTLKIRSTKLEDSAMYFCASRLAGILNEQFFGPGTRLTVL.

This clone was seen a single time. The chain links TRBV2 to TRBJ1-4; D might be TRBD1 (5 bases). The V end was cut by 4 bases, the J end by 8 bases, with 11 bases between. Germline CDR1 and CDR2: SNHLY and FYNNEI. The CDR3 has 13 residues. The CDR3 DNA reads TGTGCCAGCAGTGGTGGCGGGGGGGAAAAACTGTTTTTT. This gives the protein CASSGGGGEKLFF.

The CDR3 sequence is CTSSQGSARFGGQSSYEQYF. In nucleotides, the CDR3 is TGCACCAGCAGCCAAGGGTCGGCGAGGTTTGGCGGTCAGAGCTCCTACGAGCAGTACTTC. V gene TRBV1 combines with J gene TRBJ2-7; the table's TRBD2 call for D was not verified on the DNA. TRBV1 is termed a pseudogene. CDR3 size: 20 residues.

This clone was recorded once. One junction end does not reproduce the germline sequence, and a read error may be involved. CDR3 DNA: TGTGCCGGGAGAGGGAGACCCTACAATGAGCAGTTCTTC. This encodes CAGRGRPYNEQFF. The chain couples TRBV30 to TRBJ2-1, with D possibly being TRBD2 (5 bases). Germline values: CDR1 GTSNPN, CDR2 SVGIG (reference sequence). CDR3 length equals 13 residues.

This clone appeared a single time. This chain links TRBV4-1 with TRBJ2-3; 7 bases line up with TRBD2. V lost 3 bases and J lost 8; bases outside the gene matches: 5. CDR1 is MGHRA, CDR2 YSYEKL, per germline. The CDR3 covers 13 residues. CDR3 protein: CASSQETSATQYF. CDR3 DNA sequence: TGCGCCAGCAGCCAGGAAACTAGCGCTACGCAGTATTTT.

Only one count was recorded for this clone. The gene calls are TRBV5-4 and TRBJ2-4; possibly TRBD1 for D (6 bases). V lost 4 bases to trimming and J lost 6 bases, with 17 bases between them. The CDR3 sequence is 15 residues long. The germline V gene encodes CDR1 SGHNT and CDR2 YYREEE (reference sequence). The CDR3 nucleotides read TGTGCCAGCAGCCATCCGACAGGCTCAGGAAACATTCAGTACTTC. Protein product: CASSHPTGSGNIQYF.

The chain carries TRBV7-9 and TRBJ2-2; possible D gene TRBD2, 6 bases. V lost 11 bases and J 5 bases, leaving 18 bases between the germline ends. From germline, CDR1 is SEHNR and CDR2 FQNEAQ (reference sequence). This CDR3 is 14 amino acids long. The CDR3 region is CAYGGSVRTGELFF. The DNA of the CDR3 is TGTGCCTACGGGGGTAGCGTAAGAACCGGGGAGCTGTTTTTT. Together with reference TRBV7-9 and TRBJ2-2, the CDR3 gives the full variable domain: DTGVSQNPRHKITKRGQNVTFRCDPISEHNRLYWYRQTLGQGPEFLTYFQNEAQLEKSRLLSDRFSAERPKGSFSTLEIQRTEQGDSAMYLCAYGGSVRTGELFFGEGSRLTVL.

A remark on this clone: At the DNA level, this CDR3 is encoded by other sequences in the same sample as well. V is TRBV30 and J is TRBJ2-7, with TRBD1 matching 8 bases. The CDR3 runs 14 residues. V lost 0 bases and J lost 6; bases outside the gene matches: 7. Germline CDR1 GTSNPN, CDR2 SVGIG (reference sequence). CDR3 DNA sequence: TGTGCCTGGAGTGTGAGTGGCAGGGGGCGCGAGCAGTACTTC. It translates to CAWSVSGRGREQYF.

This clone was detected only a few times. V gene TRBV5-4 combines with J gene TRBJ1-2; D possibly corresponds to TRBD1 (6 bases). The CDR3 totals 14 residues. From germline, CDR1 is SGHNT and CDR2 YYREEE (reference sequence). V lost 0 bases and J 8 bases, leaving 14 bases between the germline ends. The CDR3 sequence: CASSLGGRGFGYTF. CDR3 sequence (DNA): TGTGCCAGCAGCTTGGGAGGCAGGGGCTTCGGCTACACCTTC.

The chain employs TRBV5-1 and TRBJ2-2, with unresolved D. CDR1 is SGHRS, CDR2 YFSETQ, per germline. V was shortened by 2 bases and J by 1 base, with 6 bases between the two germline ends. This CDR3 is 14 amino acids long. CDR3 loop: CASSLEQNTGELFF. The CDR3 region has the DNA TGCGCCAGCAGCTTAGAACAGAACACCGGGGAGCTGTTTTTT.

The rearrangement joins TRBV5-1 to TRBJ2-2, with D unclear. V lost 0 bases to trimming and J lost 3 bases, with 9 bases between them. Germline CDR1 is SGHRS and CDR2 is YFSETQ. The CDR3 is 15 amino acids. CDR3 bases: TGCGCCAGCAGCTTGGAGTCGGGTGACACCGGGGAGCTGTTTTTT. This encodes CASSLESGDTGELFF. The whole variable domain, remainder taken from reference TRBV5-1 and TRBJ2-2, is KAGVTQTPRYLIKTRGQQVTLSCSPISGHRSVSWYQQTPGQGLQFLFEYFSETQRNKGNFPGRFSGRQFSNSRSEMNVSTLELGDSALYLCASSLESGDTGELFFGEGSRLTVL.

This clone has a single count. This chain uses TRBV19 with TRBJ2-7; D not resolved. Germline CDR1 reads LNHDA; CDR2 reads SQIVND (reference sequence). This CDR3 region has 16 residues. V lost 0 bases and J 2 bases, leaving 14 bases between the germline ends. CDR3: CASSIDLEALTYEQYF. Here the CDR3 DNA reads TGTGCCAGTAGTATAGATCTTGAGGCCCTTACCTACGAGCAGTACTTC.

J is TRBJ1-2 and V is TRBV28; tentatively, D is TRBD1 (6 bases). V lost 6 bases and J lost 4, with 12 bases in between. CDR1 is MDHEN, CDR2 SYDVKM, per germline. The CDR3 has 13 amino acids. The DNA for the CDR3 is TGTGCCAGCAGACCCAAGGACAGCTATGGCTACACCTTC. It encodes CASRPKDSYGYTF.

For the CDR3, the DNA is TGTGCCAGCAGTGGGACAGCCGTTGCAACTAATGAAAAACTGTTTTTT. This codes for CASSGTAVATNEKLFF. The chain links TRBV2 to TRBJ1-4; D might be TRBD1 (6 bases). The CDR3 is 16 amino acids. Germline CDR1 is SNHLY and CDR2 is FYNNEI. Trimming shortened V by 4 bases and J by 0 bases, and 12 bases separated the two germline ends.

V usage is TRBV5-1 and J usage is TRBJ2-1; 7 positions match TRBD1. CDR3 length equals 15 residues. From germline, CDR1 is SGHRS and CDR2 YFSETQ. Losses at the gene ends were 3 bases for V and 4 bases for J; bases not matched to a gene: 7. CDR3 protein: CASSYTRDSYNEQFF. The CDR3, as DNA: TGCGCCAGCAGCTATACCCGGGACAGTTACAATGAGCAGTTCTTC. The full variable domain, with the rest looked up from reference TRBV5-1 and TRBJ2-1, is KAGVTQTPRYLIKTRGQQVTLSCSPISGHRSVSWYQQTPGQGLQFLFEYFSETQRNKGNFPGRFSGRQFSNSRSEMNVSTLELGDSALYLCASSYTRDSYNEQFFGPGTRLTVL.

The genes are TRBV7-8 and TRBJ1-1; the D is unclear. Germline values: CDR1 SGHVS, CDR2 FQNEAQ. This CDR3 region has 15 residues. Trimming cost V 5 bases and J 0 bases, with 13 bases left between them. The CDR3 DNA reads TGTGCCAGCAGCAAAGGAGGGATTATGAACACTGAAGCTTTCTTT. Translation: CASSKGGIMNTEAFF.

The chain joins TRBV19 to TRBJ2-1, with 12 bases fitting TRBD2. The CDR3 spans 16 residues. Germline-derived CDR1 and CDR2 are LNHDA and SQIVND (reference sequence). The junction had 10 bases not matched to a gene; V was cut back by 4 bases and J by 9 bases. Written as DNA, the CDR3 is TGTGCCAGTAGTAGGAATCTAGCGGGAGGGCCCTCTGAGCAGTTCTTC. The encoded protein is CASSRNLAGGPSEQFF.

The chain recombines TRBV5-4 with TRBJ2-1, with TRBD2 matching 8 bases. The CDR3 has 16 amino acids. Looked up from germline, CDR1 is SGHNT and CDR2 is YYREEE (reference sequence). V was clipped by 2 bases and J by 8 bases; unmatched bases: 12. This CDR3 reads CASSFPPSGRGDEQFF. The CDR3 nucleotides are TGTGCCAGCAGCTTCCCCCCCAGCGGGAGAGGCGATGAGCAGTTCTTC.

Remarks on this clone: Mismatch with germline at one junction end may stem from a read error. The chain links TRBV20-1 to TRBJ1-5; weak D call: TRBD1 (5 bases). This CDR3 region has 12 residues. CDR1 and CDR2 from the germline V gene are DFQATT and SNEGSKA (reference sequence). The CDR3 loop reads CSASQGNQPQHF. The CDR3 DNA is TGCAGTGCTAGTCAGGGCAACCAGCCCCAGCATTTT.

This sequence joins TRBV19 and TRBJ1-5; D is perhaps TRBD1 (5 bases). The CDR3 consists of 15 residues. Trimming shortened V by 4 bases and J by 2 bases, and 12 bases separated the two germline ends. The germline V gene encodes CDR1 LNHDA and CDR2 SQIVND (reference sequence). In DNA, the CDR3 is TGTGCCAGTAGTACGGGGGGGGGACGCAATCAGCCCCAGCATTTT. This translates into CASSTGGGRNQPQHF.

V and J are TRBV29-1 and TRBJ1-1; D call uncertain. Per the germline V gene, CDR1 is SQVTM and CDR2 is ANQGSEA. The CDR3 consists of 10 residues. Between the trimmed V and J ends, which lost 7 bases and 8 bases, there was a span of 11 bases. CDR3 sequence reads: CSAVEVEAFF. CDR3 coding DNA: TGCAGCGCGGTTGAGGTCGAAGCTTTCTTT.

V gene TRBV28 combines with J gene TRBJ1-5, with TRBD1 as a possible D gene (5 bases). This CDR3 spans 19 amino acids. CDR1 is MDHEN, CDR2 SYDVKM, per germline. V lost 7 bases and J lost 2, with 27 bases in between. The CDR3 is CASNPRSGLVSVGNQPQHF. The CDR3 region has the DNA TGTGCCAGCAATCCCAGGTCAGGGTTGGTGAGCGTTGGCAATCAGCCCCAGCATTTT.

The chain carries TRBV25-1 and TRBJ2-5; maybe TRBD1 (5 bases). Germline V gene lookup returns CDR1 MGHDK and CDR2 SYGVNS. The CDR3 extends over 14 amino acids. Trimming shortened V by 4 bases and J by 4 bases, and 13 bases separated the two germline ends. The CDR3 DNA reads as TGTGCCAGCAGTGCTGGACAACCGGGAGAGACCCAGTACTTC. The encoded protein is CASSAGQPGETQYF.